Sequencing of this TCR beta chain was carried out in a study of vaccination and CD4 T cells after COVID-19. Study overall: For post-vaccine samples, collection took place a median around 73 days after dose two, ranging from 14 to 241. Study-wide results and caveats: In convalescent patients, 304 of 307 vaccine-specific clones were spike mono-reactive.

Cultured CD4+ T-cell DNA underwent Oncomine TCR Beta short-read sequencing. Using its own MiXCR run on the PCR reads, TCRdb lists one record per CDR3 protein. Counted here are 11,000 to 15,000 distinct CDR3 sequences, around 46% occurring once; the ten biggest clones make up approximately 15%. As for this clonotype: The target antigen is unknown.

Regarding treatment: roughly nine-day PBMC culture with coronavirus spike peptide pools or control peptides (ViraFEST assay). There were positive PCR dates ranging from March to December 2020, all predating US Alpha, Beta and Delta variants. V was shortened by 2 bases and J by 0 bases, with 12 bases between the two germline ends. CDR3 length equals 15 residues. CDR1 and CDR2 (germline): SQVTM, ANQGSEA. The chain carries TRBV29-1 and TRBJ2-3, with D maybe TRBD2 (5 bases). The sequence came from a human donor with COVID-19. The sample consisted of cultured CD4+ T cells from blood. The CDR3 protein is CSVERQTTSTDTQYF. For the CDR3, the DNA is TGCAGCGTTGAAAGGCAGACTACAAGCACAGATACGCAGTATTTT.